Here is one T cell receptor beta chain with its context. Antigen: not known. The record originates from a study of chemoradiotherapy in HPV16-positive cancers. The study's findings and limits: In HPV16-positive patients, HPV-responsive T-cell expansion tracked better recurrence-free survival. During treatment, candidate HPV-specific clones and E7-related motifs expanded in tumor. Functional assays defining HPV-specific T cells used only a couple of HPV16-positive patients.

Repertoires were sampled repeatedly during chemoradiotherapy. Germline CDR1 SGHDT, CDR2 YYEEEE. V lost 1 base and J lost 2; bases outside the gene matches: 7. CDR3 length equals 17 residues. The repertoire was sequenced with immunoSEQ multiplex PCR; TCRdb's copy has only in-frame clones and lacks some. The sample yields approximately 2,100 clones, around 87% seen once. This TCR came from a human donor with HPV-associated anogenital cancer. This chain joins TRBV5-6 and TRBJ2-3; 10 bases are a match to TRBD2. Source: tumor tissue, taken from a patient who underwent chemoradiotherapy. Here the CDR3 reads CASSLRLAGALTDTQYF. Here the CDR3 DNA reads TGTGCCAGCAGCTTGAGGCTAGCGGGGGCCCTCACAGATACGCAGTATTTT.